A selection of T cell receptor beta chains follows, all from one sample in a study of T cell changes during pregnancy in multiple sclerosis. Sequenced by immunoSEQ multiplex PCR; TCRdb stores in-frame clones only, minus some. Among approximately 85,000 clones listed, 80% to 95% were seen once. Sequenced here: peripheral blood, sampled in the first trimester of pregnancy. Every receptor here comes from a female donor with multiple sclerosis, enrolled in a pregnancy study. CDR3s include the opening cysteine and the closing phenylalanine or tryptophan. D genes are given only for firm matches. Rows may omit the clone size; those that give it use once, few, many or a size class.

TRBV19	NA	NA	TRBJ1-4	TGTGCCAGTAGCGCCGCGGATGAAAAACTGTTTTTT	CASSAADEKLFF
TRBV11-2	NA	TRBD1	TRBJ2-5	TGTGCCAGCAGCTTTGGGACAGGGGGCGAAGAGACCCAGTACTTC	CASSFGTGGEETQYF
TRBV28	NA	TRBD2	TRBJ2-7	TGTGCCAGCAGTCCCAGACTAGCGGGAGGGATATACGAGCAGTACTTC	CASSPRLAGGIYEQYF
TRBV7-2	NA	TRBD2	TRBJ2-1	TGTGCCAGCAGCTTAATACTAGCGGGGGGGTCCTCCTACAATGAGCAGTTCTTC	CASSLILAGGSSYNEQFF
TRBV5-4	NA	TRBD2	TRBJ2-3	TGTGCCAGCAGCTTGGGCGGGGGAACTAGCACAGATACGCAGTATTTT	CASSLGGGTSTDTQYF
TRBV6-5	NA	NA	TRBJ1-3	TGTGCCAGCAGAAAAACAGGGAATTCAGGAAACACCATATATTTT	CASRKTGNSGNTIYF
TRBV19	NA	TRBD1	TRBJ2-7	TGTGCCAGTAGTCCCCGACAGGGGTCGTACGAGCAGTACTTC	CASSPRQGSYEQYF
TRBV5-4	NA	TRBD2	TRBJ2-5	TGTGCCAGCAGCTTAGATGCGGGAGGAATGGAGACCCAGTACTTC	CASSLDAGGMETQYF
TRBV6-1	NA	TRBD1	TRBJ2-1	TGTGCCAGCACCTTGGACAGGGGACCTGACAATGAGCAGTTCTTC	CASTLDRGPDNEQFF
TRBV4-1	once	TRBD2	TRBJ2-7	TGCGCCAGCAGCCCCGCGACTAGCGGGGTTTACGAGCAGTACTTC	CASSPATSGVYEQYF
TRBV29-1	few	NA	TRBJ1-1	TGCAGCGCTGCGGTGGTGGCCCGCACTGAAGCTTTCTTT	CSAAVVARTEAFF
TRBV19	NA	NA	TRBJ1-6	TGTGCCAGTCACGGCACGGGGGTGCGGTCACCCCTCCACTTT	CASHGTGVRSPLHF
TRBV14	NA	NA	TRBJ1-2	TGTGCCAGCAGCCGAGACAGTAACTATGGCTACACCTTC	CASSRDSNYGYTF
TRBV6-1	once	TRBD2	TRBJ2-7	TGTGCCAGCAGTACGCAACGGGGGGGCGTCGAGCAGTACTTC	CASSTQRGGVEQYF
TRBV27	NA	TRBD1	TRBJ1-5	TGTGCCAGCAGTTTGGGACAGGGTAACAATCAGCCCCAGCATTTT	CASSLGQGNNQPQHF
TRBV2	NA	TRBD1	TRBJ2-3	TGTGCCAGCAGTGGGGACAGGGGACGGGGGACAGATACGCAGTATTTT	CASSGDRGRGTDTQYF
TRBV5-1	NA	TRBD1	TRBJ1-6	TGCGCCAGCAGCTTCCGTGTTCCGGGACAGGGGTCCCTCCACTTT	CASSFRVPGQGSLHF
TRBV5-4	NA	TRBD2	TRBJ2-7	TGTGCCAGCAGCTTTAAGCGGGGGGTCCTCTACGAGCAGTACTTC	CASSFKRGVLYEQYF
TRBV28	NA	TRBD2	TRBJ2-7	TGTGCCAGCAGTTGGGTTGGGGAGGGGCCAGTTGACGAGCAGTACTTC	CASSWVGEGPVDEQYF
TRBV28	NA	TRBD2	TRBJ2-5	TGTGCCAGCAGTCCCGGGACTAGGAGTTTAGAGACCCAGTACTTC	CASSPGTRSLETQYF
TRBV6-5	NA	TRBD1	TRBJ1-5	TGTGCCAGCAGCCCCGGGACAGGGGGCCGTCAGCCCCAGCATTTT	CASSPGTGGRQPQHF
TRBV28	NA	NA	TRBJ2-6	TGTGCCAGCAGTCTAGGGGGGGCCGGGATTGCTGGGGCCAACGTCCTGACTTTC	CASSLGGAGIAGANVLTF
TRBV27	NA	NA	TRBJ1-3	TGTGCCAGCAGCCAAACAGGGTCTGGAAACACCATATATTTT	CASSQTGSGNTIYF
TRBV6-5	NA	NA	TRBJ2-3	TGTGCCAGCAGTTACTCATACCTATCGGATACGCAGTATTTT	CASSYSYLSDTQYF
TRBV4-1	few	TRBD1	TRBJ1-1	TGCGCCAGCAGCCAAGGGGACAGGGGGGACACTGAAGCTTTCTTT	CASSQGDRGDTEAFF
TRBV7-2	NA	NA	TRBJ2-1	TGTGCCAGCAGCTTAGACCTAGGAGGTGAGCAGTTCTTC	CASSLDLGGEQFF
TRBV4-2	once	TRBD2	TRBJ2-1	TGTGCCAGCAGCCAAGTGGCAGCGGGAGAGGGCAATGAGCAGTTCTTC	CASSQVAAGEGNEQFF
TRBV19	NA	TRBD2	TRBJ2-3	TGTGCCAGCAGACTAGCGGGACGGGCAGATACGCAGTATTTT	CASRLAGRADTQYF
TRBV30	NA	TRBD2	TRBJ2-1	TGTGCCTGGAGTGTGAAGATAGCGGGGGGATTATACAATGAGCAGTTCTTC	CAWSVKIAGGLYNEQFF
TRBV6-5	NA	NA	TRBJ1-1	TGTGCCAGCAGTTACAGGTCAGGGATGAACACTGAAGCTTTCTTT	CASSYRSGMNTEAFF
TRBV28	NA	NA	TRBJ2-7	TGTGCCAGCATCCCTCCGGGGTTACCCTACGAGCAGTACTTC	CASIPPGLPYEQYF
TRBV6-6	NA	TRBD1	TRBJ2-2	TGTGCCAGCAGGCGGACAGGGGACACCGGGGAGCTGTTTTTT	CASRRTGDTGELFF
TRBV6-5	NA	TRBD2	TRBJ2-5	TGTGCCAGCACCGGAGGGACTAAAGAGACCCAGTACTTC	CASTGGTKETQYF
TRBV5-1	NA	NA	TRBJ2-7	TGCGCCAGCAGCTTAGGGGACTTACTGAGTGAGCAGTACTTC	CASSLGDLLSEQYF
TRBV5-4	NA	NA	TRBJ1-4	TGTGCCAGCAGCCGGGGACAAGATAATGAAAAACTGTTTTTT	CASSRGQDNEKLFF
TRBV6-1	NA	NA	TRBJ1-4	TGTGCCAGCAGTGGTGACAGGTTTGCAACTAATGAAAAACTGTTTTTT	CASSGDRFATNEKLFF
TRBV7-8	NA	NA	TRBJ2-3	TGTGCCAGCAGCTTAGCCGGACAGATAACGTACTCTAGCACAGATACGCAGTATTTT	CASSLAGQITYSSTDTQYF
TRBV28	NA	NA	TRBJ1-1	TGTGCCAGCAGTCCCCGACCTGGGGGGACTGAAGCTTTCTTT	CASSPRPGGTEAFF
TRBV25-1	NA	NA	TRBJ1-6	TGTGCCAGCAGTGGAAGGGGCGAATCACCCCTCCACTTT	CASSGRGESPLHF
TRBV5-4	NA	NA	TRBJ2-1	TGTGCCAGCAGCTTTCTGAATGAGCAGTTCTTC	CASSFLNEQFF
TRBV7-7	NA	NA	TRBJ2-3	TGTGCCAGCAGCTTAGAGTTGGGACACCCCCGGCAGTATTTT	CASSLELGHPRQYF
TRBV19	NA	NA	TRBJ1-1	TGTGCCAGCCAATTGAACACTGAAGCTTTCTTT	CASQLNTEAFF
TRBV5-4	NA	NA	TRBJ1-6	TGTGCCAGCAGGCTGGGCAGCCTCTCCTATAATTCACCCCTCCACTTT	CASRLGSLSYNSPLHF
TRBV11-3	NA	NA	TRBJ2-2	TGTGCCAGCAGCCCCGAGTGGGGTCGGGGCACCGGGGAGCTGTTTTTT	CASSPEWGRGTGELFF
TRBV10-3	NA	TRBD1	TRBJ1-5	TGTGCCATCAGCGTCGGACAGGACAATCAGCCCCAGCATTTT	CAISVGQDNQPQHF
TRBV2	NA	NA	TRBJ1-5	TGTGCCAGCAGTGGGCACCTTCAGCCCCAGCATTTT	CASSGHLQPQHF
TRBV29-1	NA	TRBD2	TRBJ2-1	TGCAGCGGCAGGGGTACTAGCGGGTACAATGAGCAGTTCTTC	CSGRGTSGYNEQFF
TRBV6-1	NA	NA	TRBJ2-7	TGTGCCAGCAGTGAAGTAGGCGGGTGGCGGGCTTACGAGCAGTACTTC	CASSEVGGWRAYEQYF
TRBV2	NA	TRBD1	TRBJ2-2	TGTGCCACCCGGGGACAGCTGAACACCGGGGAGCTGTTTTTT	CATRGQLNTGELFF
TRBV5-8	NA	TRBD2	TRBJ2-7	TGTGCCAGCTGGGGCAGGCCAACTAGCGGGAAACCCTGGGGCGAGCAGTACTTC	CASWGRPTSGKPWGEQYF
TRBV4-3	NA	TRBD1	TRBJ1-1	TGCGCCAGCAGCCAAGATACAGGGGCTAACACTGAAGCTTTCTTT	CASSQDTGANTEAFF
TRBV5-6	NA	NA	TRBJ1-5	TGTGCCAGCAGCTTGAATAGTGGTTTGGGCAATCAGCCCCAGCATTTT	CASSLNSGLGNQPQHF
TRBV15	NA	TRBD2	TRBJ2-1	TGTGCCACCAGCAGGGGACTAGCGGGAGGTGGGAGTGAGCAGTTCTTC	CATSRGLAGGGSEQFF
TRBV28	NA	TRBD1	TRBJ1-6	TGTGCCAGCAGTTTGGCAGGGGGTGGTTCACCCCTCCACTTT	CASSLAGGGSPLHF
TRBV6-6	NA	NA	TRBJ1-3	TGTGCCAGCAGTTTGATAGGACAAATGTCTGGAAACACCATATATTTT	CASSLIGQMSGNTIYF
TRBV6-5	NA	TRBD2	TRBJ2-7	TGTGCCAGCAGGACGTGGGGCGGGAGCTCCTACGAGCAGTACTTC	CASRTWGGSSYEQYF
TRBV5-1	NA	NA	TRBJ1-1	TGCGCCAGCAGCTTGGGACAAAAACCCTATGAAGCTTTCTTT	CASSLGQKPYEAFF
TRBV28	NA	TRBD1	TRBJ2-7	TGTGCCAGCAGTTTGGTGGGGACAGGGGGACCCTACGAGCAGTACTTC	CASSLVGTGGPYEQYF
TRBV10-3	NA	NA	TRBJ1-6	TGTGCCATCAGTGAGTCCCAGGAATCACCCCTCCACTTT	CAISESQESPLHF
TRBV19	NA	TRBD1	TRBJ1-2	TGTGCCAGTACCTACAAGGGGGACAGGGTAGGCATCTATGGCTACACCTTC	CASTYKGDRVGIYGYTF